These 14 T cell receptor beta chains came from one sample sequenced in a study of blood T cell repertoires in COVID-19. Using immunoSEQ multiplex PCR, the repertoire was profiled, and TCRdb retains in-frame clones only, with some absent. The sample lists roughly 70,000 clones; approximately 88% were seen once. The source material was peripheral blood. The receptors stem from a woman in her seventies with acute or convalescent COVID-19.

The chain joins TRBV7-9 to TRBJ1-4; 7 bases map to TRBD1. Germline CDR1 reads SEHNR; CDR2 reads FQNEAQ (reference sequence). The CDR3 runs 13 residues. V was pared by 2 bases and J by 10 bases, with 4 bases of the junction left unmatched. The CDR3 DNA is TGTGCCAGCAGCTTAATGGGGGACAGAAAACTGTTTTTT. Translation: CASSLMGDRKLFF.

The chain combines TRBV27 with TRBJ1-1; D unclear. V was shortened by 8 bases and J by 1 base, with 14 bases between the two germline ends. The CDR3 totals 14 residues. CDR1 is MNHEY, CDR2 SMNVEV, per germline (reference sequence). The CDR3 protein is CASSGGIRNTEAFF. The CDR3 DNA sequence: TGTGCCAGCTCTGGAGGGATAAGGAACACTGAAGCTTTCTTT.

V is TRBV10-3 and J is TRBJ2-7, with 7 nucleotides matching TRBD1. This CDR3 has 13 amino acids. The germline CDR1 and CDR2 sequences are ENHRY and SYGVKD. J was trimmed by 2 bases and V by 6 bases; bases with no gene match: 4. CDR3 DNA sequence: TGTGCCATCAGGTTAGGGGGCACCTACGAGCAGTACTTC. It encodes CAIRLGGTYEQYF.

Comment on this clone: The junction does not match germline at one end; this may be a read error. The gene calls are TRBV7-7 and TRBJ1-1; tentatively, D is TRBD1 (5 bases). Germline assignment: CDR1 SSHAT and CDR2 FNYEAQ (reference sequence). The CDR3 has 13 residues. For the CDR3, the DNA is TGTGCTAGCAGCTCACAGGAGAACACTGAAGCTTTCTTT. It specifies CASSSQENTEAFF.

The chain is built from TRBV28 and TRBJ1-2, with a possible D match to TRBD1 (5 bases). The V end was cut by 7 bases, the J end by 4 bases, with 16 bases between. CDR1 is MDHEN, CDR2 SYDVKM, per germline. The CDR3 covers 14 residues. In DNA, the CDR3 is TGTGCCAGCACCATAACAGGCGAGCTCTATGGCTACACCTTC. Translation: CASTITGELYGYTF.

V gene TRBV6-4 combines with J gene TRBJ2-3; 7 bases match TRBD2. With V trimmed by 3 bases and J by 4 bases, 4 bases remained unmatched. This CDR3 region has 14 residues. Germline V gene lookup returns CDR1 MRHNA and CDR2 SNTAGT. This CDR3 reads CASSELTSSDTQYF. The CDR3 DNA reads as TGTGCCAGCAGTGAACTGACTAGCTCAGATACGCAGTATTTT.

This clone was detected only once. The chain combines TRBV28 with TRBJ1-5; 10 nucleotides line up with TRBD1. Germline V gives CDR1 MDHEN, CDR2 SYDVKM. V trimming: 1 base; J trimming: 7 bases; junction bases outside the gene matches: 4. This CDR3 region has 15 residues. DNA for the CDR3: TGTGCCAGCAGTTTATCCGGGACAGGGGAACAGCCCCAGCATTTT. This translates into CASSLSGTGEQPQHF. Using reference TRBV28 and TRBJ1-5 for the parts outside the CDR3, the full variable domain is DVKVTQSSRYLVKRTGEKVFLECVQDMDHENMFWYRQDPGLGLRLIYFSYDVKMKEKGDIPEGYSVSREKKERFSLILESASTNQTSMYLCASSLSGTGEQPQHFGDGTRLSIL.

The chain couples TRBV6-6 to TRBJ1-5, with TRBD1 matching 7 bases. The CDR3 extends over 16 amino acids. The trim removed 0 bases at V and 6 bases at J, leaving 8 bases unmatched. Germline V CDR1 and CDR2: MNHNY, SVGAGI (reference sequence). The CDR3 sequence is CASSYSDRARAQPQHF. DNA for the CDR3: TGTGCCAGCAGTTACTCCGACAGGGCTAGGGCTCAGCCCCAGCATTTT.

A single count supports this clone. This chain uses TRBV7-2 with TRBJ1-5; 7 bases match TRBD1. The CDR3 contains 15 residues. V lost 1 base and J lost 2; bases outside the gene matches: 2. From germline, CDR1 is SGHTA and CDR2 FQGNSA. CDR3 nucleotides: TGTGCCAGCAGCTTAGAGGGGGCGGGCAATCAGCCCCAGCATTTT. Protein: CASSLEGAGNQPQHF.

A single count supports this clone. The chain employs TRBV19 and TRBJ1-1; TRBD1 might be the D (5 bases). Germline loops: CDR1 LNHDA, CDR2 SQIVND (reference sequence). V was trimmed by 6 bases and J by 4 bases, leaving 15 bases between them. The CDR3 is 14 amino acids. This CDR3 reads CASSQAGGSTEAFF. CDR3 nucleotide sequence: TGTGCCAGTAGCCAAGCTGGGGGGAGCACTGAAGCTTTCTTT.

The CDR3 is CASSWTGTDTQYF. The DNA of the CDR3 is TGTGCCAGCAGTTGGACGGGAACAGATACGCAGTATTTT. V usage is TRBV28 and J usage is TRBJ2-3, with TRBD2 as a possible D gene (5 bases). CDR3 size: 13 residues. Per the germline V gene, CDR1 is MDHEN and CDR2 is SYDVKM. Trimming shortened V by 4 bases and J by 3 bases, and 8 bases separated the two germline ends.

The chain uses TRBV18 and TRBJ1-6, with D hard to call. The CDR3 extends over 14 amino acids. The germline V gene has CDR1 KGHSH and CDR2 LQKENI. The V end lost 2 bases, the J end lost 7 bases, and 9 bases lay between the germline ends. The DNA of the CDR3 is TGTGCCAGCTCACCAGCAGGTTTAAATTCACCCCTCCACTTT. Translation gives CASSPAGLNSPLHF.

The CDR3 bases are TGTGCCAGCAGCTCCCACAGGGACGAGCAGTACTTC. This encodes CASSSHRDEQYF. The V gene is TRBV11-1, the J gene TRBJ2-7, with D possibly matching TRBD1 (6 bases). This CDR3 is built from 12 residues. V lost 4 bases and J 5 bases, leaving 9 bases between the germline ends. Per germline, CDR1 SGHAT and CDR2 FQDESV (reference sequence).

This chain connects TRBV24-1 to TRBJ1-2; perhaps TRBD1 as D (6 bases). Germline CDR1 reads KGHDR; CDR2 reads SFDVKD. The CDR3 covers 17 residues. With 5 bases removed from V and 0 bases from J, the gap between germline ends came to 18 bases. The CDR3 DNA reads TGTGCCACCAGTGCCTCTGGGTGGGACACCACTAACTATGGCTACACCTTC. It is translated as CATSASGWDTTNYGYTF.